Described below is a single T cell receptor beta chain sequence and its context. Per the original data handling: By means of reference gene primer amplification, nucleated cell counts were estimated. Only in-frame clones appear in the TCRdb table, and some are missing; sequencing was by immunoSEQ multiplex PCR. D and trimming come from the DNA, and the V and J calls and clone size come from that table. The sample comprises roughly 100,000 clones, over 85% of which are singletons, and roughly 17% rests with the top ten. These data come from a study of blood T cell repertoires in COVID-19. Whole-study context: Both acute and convalescent COVID-19 samples were obtained from the United States, Italy and Spain. Sources were T cells, B-cell-depleted T cells, or PBMCs; the material itself was cDNA or gDNA.

The ends lost 0 bases at V and 7 bases at J; junction bases unmatched: 9. Looked up from germline, CDR1 is SGHTA and CDR2 is FQGNSA. This CDR3 has 17 amino acids. Sequenced sample: peripheral blood. This TCR came from a woman aged 80 or over in a cohort sampled during active COVID-19. The rearrangement joins TRBV7-2 to TRBJ2-2, with 9 positions matching TRBD2. CDR3 loop: CASSLAGSGSRNGELFF. The DNA for the CDR3 is TGTGCCAGCAGCTTAGCTGGTAGCGGGAGTAGAAACGGGGAGCTGTTTTTT.